The next 23 T cell receptor beta chains were all read from a single sample in a study of spatial heterogeneity in lung cancer (dated by TCRdb to the late 2010s). What the research found in general, with its limitations: The number of expanded intratumoral alpha and beta TCRs correlated with the tumor nonsynonymous mutation count.

The time point label of this sample denotes: sample taken at primary tumor resection. The protocol used for the library was 5' RACE. The listed sequencing device is NextSeq 500. TCRdb reprocessing: public reads trimmed at Q25 with fastp, clones called with MiXCR, in-frame beta chains kept. Rows with a matching CDR3 protein are joined into one entry that keeps the most common DNA and genes. Across this sample there are about 11,000 distinct CDR3 sequences, with 7.9% seen only once. Around a fifth of the sample lies in the top ten. Antigens for these TCRs are unknown. The source was lung tumor tissue, collected at surgery. The receptors were gathered from a female donor with early-stage non-small cell lung cancer.

This clonotype qualifies as medium-sized. The V call is TRBV9, the J call TRBJ2-1; no clear D gene. This CDR3 contains 14 residues. CDR1 SGDLS and CDR2 YYNGEE come from the germline V gene. The V gene lost 0 bases and the J gene lost 1 base, with 5 bases spanning the gap. DNA of the CDR3: TGTGCCAGCAGCGTAGACCTGTCCTACAATGAGCAGTTCTTC. It codes for CASSVDLSYNEQFF.

This chain connects TRBV29-1 to TRBJ2-3; D gene unclear. Per the germline V gene, CDR1 is SQVTM and CDR2 is ANQGSEA. Trimming removed 7 bases at V and 0 bases at J, with 5 bases between. The length of the CDR3 is 11 residues. For the CDR3, the DNA is TGCAGCGGAACAAGCACAGATACGCAGTATTTT. Its translation: CSGTSTDTQYF.

This clonotype was detected many times. J is TRBJ2-3 and V is TRBV6-1; D remains ambiguous. Trimming removed 10 bases at V and 4 bases at J, with 12 bases between. Germline CDR1 is MNHNS and CDR2 is SASEGT. CDR3 length: 12 residues. CDR3 region: CATTPESDTQYF. CDR3 nucleotide sequence: TGTGCCACTACGCCCGAGTCAGATACGCAGTATTTT.

This clonotype was seen ten or more times. The chain couples TRBV11-2 to TRBJ1-5; no clear D. The CDR3 has 13 residues. From germline, CDR1 is SGHAT and CDR2 FQNNGV. V was pared by 1 base and J by 7 bases, with 8 bases between. DNA of the CDR3: TGTGCCAGCAGCTTAGGCCAGGCCCAGCCCCAGCATTTT. It specifies CASSLGQAQPQHF.

This clonotype was picked up many times. The V call is TRBV20-1, the J call TRBJ1-3; no definite D call. This CDR3 is 12 amino acids long. In germline, CDR1 is DFQATT, CDR2 SNEGSKA (reference sequence). Trimming shortened V by 1 base and J by 1 base, and 2 bases separated the two germline ends. The CDR3, as DNA: TGCAGTGCTAGAGGATCTGGAAACACCATATATTTT. Encoded protein: CSARGSGNTIYF.

At least ten counts were recorded for this clonotype. This sequence joins TRBV11-2 and TRBJ1-2, with 7 bases aligning to TRBD1. The CDR3 contains 14 residues. The ends lost 1 base at V and 5 bases at J; junction bases unmatched: 4. Germline CDR1 is SGHAT and CDR2 is FQNNGV. CDR3 sequence (DNA): TGTGCCAGCAGCTTAGGCGCAGGGGGTTATGGCTACACCTTC. Translation gives CASSLGAGGYGYTF.

This clonotype is categorized as medium-sized. This chain joins TRBV9 and TRBJ1-1, with a weak D call TRBD1 (5 bases). The V gene lost 5 bases and the J gene lost 0 bases, with 14 bases spanning the gap. The length of the CDR3 is 15 residues. Germline loops: CDR1 SGDLS, CDR2 YYNGEE. CDR3 sequence (DNA): TGTGCCAGCAGGTTAGAGACAGATATGAACACTGAAGCTTTCTTT. The encoded protein is CASRLETDMNTEAFF.

This clonotype has a count of ten or more. The V and J genes are TRBV5-1 and TRBJ2-7; a weak D match, TRBD1 (6 bases). Trimming removed 1 base at V and 6 bases at J, with 17 bases between. In germline, CDR1 is SGHRS, CDR2 YFSETQ. The CDR3 totals 15 residues. The CDR3 here is CASSLFETGSREQYF. The CDR3 DNA reads TGCGCCAGCAGCTTGTTCGAAACAGGGTCCCGCGAGCAGTACTTC.

The chain employs TRBV11-1 and TRBJ2-7; TRBD2 might be the D (6 bases). The CDR3 consists of 13 residues. Germline-derived CDR1 and CDR2 are SGHAT and FQDESV (reference sequence). V lost 8 bases and J 0 bases, leaving 11 bases between the germline ends. The CDR3 sequence: CASEDGSSYEQYF. CDR3 DNA sequence: TGTGCCAGCGAGGACGGGAGCTCCTACGAGCAGTACTTC.

This clonotype was found many times. The V gene is TRBV2, the J gene TRBJ1-2, with D uncertain. The V end was cut by 6 bases, the J end by 1 base, with 12 bases between. Germline CDR1 and CDR2: SNHLY and FYNNEI. The CDR3 spans 14 residues. The CDR3 is CASSLRADNYGYTF. CDR3 DNA sequence: TGTGCCAGCAGCCTGCGGGCGGATAACTATGGCTACACCTTC.

This clonotype was seen many times. This chain joins TRBV19 and TRBJ1-4; no reliable D call. There are 14 residues in the CDR3. The V gene lost 2 bases and the J gene lost 0 bases, with 4 bases spanning the gap. The V gene's germline CDR1 is LNHDA and CDR2 SQIVND (reference sequence). DNA for the CDR3: TGTGCCAGTAGTATAATGGCAACTAATGAAAAACTGTTTTTT. Translating gives CASSIMATNEKLFF.

In its sample, this clonotype was seen many times. J is TRBJ1-1 and V is TRBV6-5; 9 bases map to TRBD1. The V and J ends lost 5 bases and 5 bases, in that order; junction bases with no gene match: 6. There are 14 residues in the CDR3. Germline assignment: CDR1 MNHEY and CDR2 SVGAGI. The CDR3 DNA reads TGTGCCAGCAGTAAACGACAGGGGGTAACTGAAGCTTTCTTT. It encodes CASSKRQGVTEAFF.

This clonotype was detected ten times or more. In DNA form, the CDR3 reads TGTGCCAGCAGTTACCGGGGACAGGGGATGGATGAGCAGTTCTTC. Translating it yields CASSYRGQGMDEQFF. This chain joins TRBV6-2 or TRBV6-3 and TRBJ2-1; 10 bases align to TRBD1. From germline, CDR1 is MNHEY and CDR2 SVGEGT. V was clipped by 2 bases and J by 8 bases; unmatched bases: 6. The CDR3 contains 15 residues.

This clonotype was observed many times. The V call is TRBV6-5, the J call TRBJ2-2; D remains ambiguous. The CDR3 loop spans 18 amino acids. V shed 4 bases and J shed 2 bases, with 20 bases lying between them. Germline loops: CDR1 MNHEY, CDR2 SVGAGI. CDR3 region: CASSSPVPLNANTGELFF. As DNA, the CDR3 is TGTGCCAGCAGTTCTCCGGTGCCCCTCAATGCTAACACCGGGGAGCTGTTTTTT.

The chain recombines TRBV2 with TRBJ2-2; D is perhaps TRBD1 or TRBD2 (7 bases each). The CDR3 is made up of 15 amino acids. Looked up from germline, CDR1 is SNHLY and CDR2 is FYNNEI. Trimming took off 1 base at V and 4 bases at J, with 10 bases between the two ends. The CDR3 DNA reads TGTGCCAGCAGTGAAGTCAGGGGGGGCACCGGGGAGCTGTTTTTT. As protein: CASSEVRGGTGELFF.

This clonotype was observed at least ten times. The genes are TRBV14 and TRBJ1-3; unclear D gene. Germline V gene sequence: CDR1 SGHDN, CDR2 FVKESK. The V and J ends lost 0 bases and 7 bases respectively, with 4 bases between them. This CDR3 contains 12 residues. The CDR3 DNA sequence: TGTGCCAGCAGCCAAGATTTTAACACCATATATTTT. This gives the protein CASSQDFNTIYF.

This clonotype was found many times. The V call is TRBV3-1, the J call TRBJ1-2, with 8 bases lining up with TRBD1. Looked up from germline, CDR1 is LGHDT and CDR2 is YNNKEL (reference sequence). The CDR3 is 14 residues long. V lost 2 bases to trimming and J lost 8 bases; unmatched junction nucleotides: 7. CDR3 residues: CASSQTQGADGYTF. CDR3 bases: TGTGCCAGCAGCCAAACGCAGGGGGCGGACGGCTACACCTTC.

This clonotype appeared many times. The chain carries TRBV12-5 and TRBJ1-1; 7 nucleotides line up with TRBD1. Trimming cost V 9 bases and J 0 bases; bases outside gene matches: 4. This CDR3 has 13 residues. Per germline, CDR1 LGHNT and CDR2 FRNRAP. The CDR3 nucleotides read TGTGCTAGCCAGACAGGGATGAACACTGAAGCTTTCTTT. This sequence encodes CASQTGMNTEAFF.

This clonotype is medium-sized (0.01 to 0.1%) in the sample. V is TRBV18 and J is TRBJ1-2; no firm D call. CDR3 length equals 14 residues. In germline, CDR1 is KGHSH, CDR2 LQKENI. Trimming stripped 4 bases from V and 4 bases from J, with 13 bases between. CDR3 residues: CASSLRGDPYGYTF. For the CDR3, the DNA is TGTGCCAGCTCACTACGAGGAGACCCCTATGGCTACACCTTC.

Ten or more counts support this clonotype. V usage is TRBV20-1 and J usage is TRBJ1-2, with 11 nucleotides matching TRBD1. This CDR3 is 15 amino acids long. Germline assignment: CDR1 DFQATT and CDR2 SNEGSKA (reference sequence). V was clipped by 2 bases and J by 8 bases; unmatched bases: 10. The CDR3 region is CSARLPGQGALGYTF. CDR3 sequence (DNA): TGCAGTGCTAGACTCCCCGGACAGGGGGCCTTGGGCTACACCTTC.

This clonotype has a count of ten or more. J is TRBJ1-3 and V is TRBV10-3; the D gene is possibly TRBD1 (5 bases). CDR1 and CDR2 (germline): ENHRY, SYGVKD. Trimming cost V 8 bases and J 0 bases, with 17 bases left between them. The CDR3 contains 16 residues. The CDR3 nucleotides read TGTGCCATCGCCTTAGGGGTCTCGAGCTCTGGAAACACCATATATTTT. This translates into CAIALGVSSSGNTIYF.

This clonotype was picked up a small number of times. The rearrangement links TRBV11-2 to TRBJ2-3; a possible D gene is TRBD2 (6 bases). Germline values: CDR1 SGHAT, CDR2 FQNNGV. V gave up 5 bases and J gave up 3 bases, with 15 bases separating them. The CDR3 is 15 amino acids. The CDR3 region is CASSKTGTATDTQYF. Written as DNA, the CDR3 is TGTGCCAGCAGCAAAACCGGGACTGCTACAGATACGCAGTATTTT.

This clonotype was observed at least ten times. The chain recombines TRBV29-1 with TRBJ1-1; D is perhaps TRBD1 (5 bases). This CDR3 has 14 amino acids. CDR1 is SQVTM, CDR2 ANQGSEA, per germline. V dropped 8 bases and J dropped 1 base, with 17 bases sitting between them. CDR3 sequence reads: CSPREWGPNTEAFF. The CDR3 nucleotides are TGCAGCCCCCGGGAGTGGGGCCCGAACACTGAAGCTTTCTTT.